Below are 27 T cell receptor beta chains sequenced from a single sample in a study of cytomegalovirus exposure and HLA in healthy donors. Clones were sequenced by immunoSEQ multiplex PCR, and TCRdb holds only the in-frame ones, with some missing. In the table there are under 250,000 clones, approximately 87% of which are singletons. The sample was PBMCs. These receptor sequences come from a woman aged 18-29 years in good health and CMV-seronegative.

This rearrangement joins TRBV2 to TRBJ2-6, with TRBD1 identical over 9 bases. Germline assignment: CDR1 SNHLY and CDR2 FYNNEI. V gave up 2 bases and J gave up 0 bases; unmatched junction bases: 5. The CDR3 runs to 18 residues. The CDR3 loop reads CASSESGTGRSGANVLTF. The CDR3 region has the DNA TGTGCCAGCAGTGAATCAGGGACAGGGCGCTCTGGGGCCAACGTCCTGACTTTC.

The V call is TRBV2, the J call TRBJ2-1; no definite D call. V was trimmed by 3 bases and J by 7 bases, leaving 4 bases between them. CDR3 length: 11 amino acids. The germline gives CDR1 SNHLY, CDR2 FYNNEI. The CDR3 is CASSDNNEQFF. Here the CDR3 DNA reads TGTGCCAGCAGTGACAATAATGAGCAGTTCTTC. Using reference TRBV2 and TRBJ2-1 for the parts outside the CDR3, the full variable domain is EPEVTQTPSHQVTQMGQEVILRCVPISNHLYFYWYRQILGQKVEFLVSFYNNEISEKSEIFDDQFSVERPDGSNFTLKIRSTKLEDSAMYFCASSDNNEQFFGPGTRLTVL.

This CDR3 is CASSFPRDNTGELFF. CDR3 DNA sequence: TGTGCCAGCAGCTTCCCCCGGGACAACACCGGGGAGCTGTTTTTT. This rearrangement joins TRBV9 to TRBJ2-2, with D possibly called TRBD1 or TRBD2 (5 bases each). Per germline, CDR1 SGDLS and CDR2 YYNGEE. CDR3 length equals 15 residues. V lost 4 bases, J lost 2 bases, and 12 bases lay in between.

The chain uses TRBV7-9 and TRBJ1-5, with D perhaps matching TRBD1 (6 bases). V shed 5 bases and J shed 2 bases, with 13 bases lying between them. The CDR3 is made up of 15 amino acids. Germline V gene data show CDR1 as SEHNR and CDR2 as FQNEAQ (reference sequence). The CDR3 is CASSSTGNGNQPQHF. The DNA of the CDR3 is TGTGCCAGCAGCAGTACAGGGAACGGCAATCAGCCCCAGCATTTT.

This CDR3 is CASSYGAALGYNEQFF. In nucleotides, the CDR3 is TGTGCCAGCAGTTACGGAGCGGCCCTGGGGTACAATGAGCAGTTCTTC. The V call is TRBV6-5, the J call TRBJ2-1; TRBD2 is a possible D gene (5 bases). V was clipped by 2 bases and J by 4 bases, with 15 bases between them. The CDR3 totals 16 residues. Germline V CDR1 and CDR2: MNHEY, SVGAGI.

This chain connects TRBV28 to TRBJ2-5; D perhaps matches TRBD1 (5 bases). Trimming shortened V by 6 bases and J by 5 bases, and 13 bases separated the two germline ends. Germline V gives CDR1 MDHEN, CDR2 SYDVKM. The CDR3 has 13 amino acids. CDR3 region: CASRRTSRETQYF. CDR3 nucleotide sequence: TGTGCCAGCAGAAGGACATCTAGGGAGACCCAGTACTTC.

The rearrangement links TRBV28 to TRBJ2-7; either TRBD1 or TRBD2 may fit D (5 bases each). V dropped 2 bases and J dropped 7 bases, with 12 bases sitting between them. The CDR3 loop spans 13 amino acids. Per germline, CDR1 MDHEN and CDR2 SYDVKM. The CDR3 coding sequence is TGTGCCAGCAGTTTAGGGGGATTTGGTGAGCAGTACTTC. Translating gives CASSLGGFGEQYF.

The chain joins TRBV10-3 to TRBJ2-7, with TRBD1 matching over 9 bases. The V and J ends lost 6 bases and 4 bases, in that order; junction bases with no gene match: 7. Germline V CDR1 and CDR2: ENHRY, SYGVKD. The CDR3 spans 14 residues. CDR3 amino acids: CAISAGTGPYEQYF. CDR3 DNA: TGTGCCATCAGCGCCGGGACAGGGCCATACGAGCAGTACTTC.

The chain's CDR3 is CASSLEPGTNTEAFF. Written as DNA, the CDR3 is TGCGCCAGCAGCTTGGAGCCGGGCACGAACACTGAAGCTTTCTTT. V is TRBV5-1 and J is TRBJ1-1; D gene unclear. Trimming left V 0 bases short and J 1 base short, with 10 bases between. The CDR3 extends over 15 amino acids. Germline values: CDR1 SGHRS, CDR2 YFSETQ.

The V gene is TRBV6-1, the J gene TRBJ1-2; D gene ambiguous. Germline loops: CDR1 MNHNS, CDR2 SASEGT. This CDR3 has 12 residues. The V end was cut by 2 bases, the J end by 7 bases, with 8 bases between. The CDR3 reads CASSEYRFGYTF. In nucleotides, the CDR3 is TGTGCCAGCAGTGAATATAGGTTTGGCTACACCTTC.

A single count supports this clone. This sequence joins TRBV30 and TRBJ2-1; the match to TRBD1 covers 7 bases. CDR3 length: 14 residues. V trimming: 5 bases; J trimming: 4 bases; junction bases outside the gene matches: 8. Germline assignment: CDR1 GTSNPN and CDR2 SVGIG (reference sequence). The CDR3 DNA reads TGTGCCTGGGCCACGACAGGGACATACAATGAGCAGTTCTTC. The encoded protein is CAWATTGTYNEQFF.

In DNA, the CDR3 is TGTGCCAGCAGTTTAGCGGGGGGGCCCGGAGATACGCAGTATTTT. Residues: CASSLAGGPGDTQYF. The chain carries TRBV6-1 and TRBJ2-3, with 11 nucleotides matching TRBD2. V dropped 5 bases and J dropped 5; count of bases not matched to a gene: 6. The CDR3 runs to 15 residues. Germline V CDR1 and CDR2: MNHNS, SASEGT.

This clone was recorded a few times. The CDR3 reads CASSMERGPYEQYF. The CDR3 DNA reads as TGTGCCAGTAGTATGGAAAGGGGTCCCTACGAGCAGTACTTC. The chain has TRBV19 and TRBJ2-7, with D possibly being TRBD1 (5 bases). The germline CDR1 and CDR2 sequences are LNHDA and SQIVND (reference sequence). V lost 3 bases, J lost 2 bases, and 11 bases lay in between. The CDR3 totals 14 residues.

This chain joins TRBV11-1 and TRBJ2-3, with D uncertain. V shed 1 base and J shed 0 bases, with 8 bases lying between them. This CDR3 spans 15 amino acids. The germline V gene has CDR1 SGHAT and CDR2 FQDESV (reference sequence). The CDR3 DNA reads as TGTGCCAGCAGCTTAGGGGCTACTAGCACAGATACGCAGTATTTT. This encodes CASSLGATSTDTQYF.

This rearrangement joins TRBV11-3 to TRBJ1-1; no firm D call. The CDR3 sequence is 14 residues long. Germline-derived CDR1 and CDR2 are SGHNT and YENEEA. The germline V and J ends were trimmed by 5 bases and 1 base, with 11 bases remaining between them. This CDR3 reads CASSMGRENTEAFF. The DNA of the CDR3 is TGTGCCAGCAGCATGGGCCGGGAGAACACTGAAGCTTTCTTT.

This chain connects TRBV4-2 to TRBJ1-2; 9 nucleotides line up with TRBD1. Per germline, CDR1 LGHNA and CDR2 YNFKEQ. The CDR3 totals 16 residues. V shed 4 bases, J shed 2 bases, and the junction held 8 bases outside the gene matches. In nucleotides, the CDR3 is TGTGCCAGCAGCCTCGGGACAGGGCCGAACAACTATGGCTACACCTTC. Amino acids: CASSLGTGPNNYGYTF.

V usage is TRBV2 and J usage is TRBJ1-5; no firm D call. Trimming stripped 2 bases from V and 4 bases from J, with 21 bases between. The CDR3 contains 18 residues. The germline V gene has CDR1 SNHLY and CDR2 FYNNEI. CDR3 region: CASSEILVTGIGNQPQHF. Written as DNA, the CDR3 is TGTGCCAGCAGTGAAATTCTAGTAACGGGGATAGGGAATCAGCCCCAGCATTTT.

The CDR3 here is CASSRQGDDYGYTF. CDR3 nucleotide sequence: TGTGCCAGCAGCCGACAGGGTGACGACTATGGCTACACCTTC. This chain uses TRBV13 with TRBJ1-2; 7 bases fit TRBD1. Trimming cost V 5 bases and J 3 bases; bases outside gene matches: 6. Looked up from germline, CDR1 is PRHDT and CDR2 is FYEKMQ (reference sequence). The CDR3 covers 14 residues.

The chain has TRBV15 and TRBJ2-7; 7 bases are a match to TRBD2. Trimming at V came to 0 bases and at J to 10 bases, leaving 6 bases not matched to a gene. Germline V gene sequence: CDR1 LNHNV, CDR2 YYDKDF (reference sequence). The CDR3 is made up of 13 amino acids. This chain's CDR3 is CATSRDRSAGQYF. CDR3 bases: TGTGCCACCAGCAGAGATCGCTCAGCGGGACAGTACTTC. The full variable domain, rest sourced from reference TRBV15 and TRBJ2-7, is DAMVIQNPRYQVTQFGKPVTLSCSQTLNHNVMYWYQQKSSQAPKLLFHYYDKDFNNEADTPDNFQSRRPNTSFCFLDIRSPGLGDTAMYLCATSRDRSAGQYFGPGTRLTVT.

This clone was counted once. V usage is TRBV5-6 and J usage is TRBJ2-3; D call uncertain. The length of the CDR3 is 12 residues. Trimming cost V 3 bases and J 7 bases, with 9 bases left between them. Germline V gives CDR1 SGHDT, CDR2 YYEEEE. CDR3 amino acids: CASSYGRNTQYF. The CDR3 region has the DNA TGTGCCAGCAGCTACGGACGAAATACGCAGTATTTT.

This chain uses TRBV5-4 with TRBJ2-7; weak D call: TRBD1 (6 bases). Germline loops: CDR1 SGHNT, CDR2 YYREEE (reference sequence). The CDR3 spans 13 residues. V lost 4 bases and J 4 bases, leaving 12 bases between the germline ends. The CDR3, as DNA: TGTGCCAGCAGCCCGGGACACCTATACGAGCAGTACTTC. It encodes CASSPGHLYEQYF.

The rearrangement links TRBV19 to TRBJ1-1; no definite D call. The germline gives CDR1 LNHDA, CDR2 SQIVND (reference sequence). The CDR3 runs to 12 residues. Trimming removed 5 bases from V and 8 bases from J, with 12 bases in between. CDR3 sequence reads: CASSPRNYEAFF. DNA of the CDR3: TGTGCCAGTAGTCCCCGAAACTACGAAGCTTTCTTT.

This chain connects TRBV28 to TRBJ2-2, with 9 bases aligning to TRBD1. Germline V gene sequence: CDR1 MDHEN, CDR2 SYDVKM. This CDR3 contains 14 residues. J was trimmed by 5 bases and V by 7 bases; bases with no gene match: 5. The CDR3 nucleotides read TGTGCCAGCAACGGACAGGGGAGGACCGGGGAGCTGTTTTTT. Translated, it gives CASNGQGRTGELFF.

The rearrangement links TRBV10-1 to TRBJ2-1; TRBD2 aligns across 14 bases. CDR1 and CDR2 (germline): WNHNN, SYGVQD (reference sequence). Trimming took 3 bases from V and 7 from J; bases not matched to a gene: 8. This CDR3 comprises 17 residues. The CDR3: CASSDFSGTSGRNEQFF. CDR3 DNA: TGCGCCAGCAGTGATTTCTCCGGGACTAGCGGGAGAAATGAGCAGTTCTTC.

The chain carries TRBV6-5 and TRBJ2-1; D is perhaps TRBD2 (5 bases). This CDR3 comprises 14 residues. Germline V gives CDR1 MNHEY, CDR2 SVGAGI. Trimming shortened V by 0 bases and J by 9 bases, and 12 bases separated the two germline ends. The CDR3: CASSYSASSSEQFF. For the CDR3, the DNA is TGTGCCAGCAGTTACTCGGCTAGCTCGAGTGAGCAGTTCTTC.

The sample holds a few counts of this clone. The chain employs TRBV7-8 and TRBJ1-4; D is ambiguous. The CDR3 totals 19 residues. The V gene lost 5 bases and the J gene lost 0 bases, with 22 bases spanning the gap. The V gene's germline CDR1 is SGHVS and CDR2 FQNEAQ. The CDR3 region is CASSPDGYSRYATNEKLFF. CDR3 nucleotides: TGTGCCAGCAGCCCGGACGGCTACAGTCGATATGCAACTAATGAAAAACTGTTTTTT.

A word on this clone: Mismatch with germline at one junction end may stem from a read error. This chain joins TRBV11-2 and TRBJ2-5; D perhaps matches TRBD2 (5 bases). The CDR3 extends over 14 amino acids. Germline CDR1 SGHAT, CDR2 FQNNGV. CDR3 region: CASSSYRESSTVDF. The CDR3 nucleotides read TGTGCCAGCAGCTCCTACCGGGAAAGCAGCACCGTTGACTTC. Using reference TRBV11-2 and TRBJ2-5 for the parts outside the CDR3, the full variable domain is EAGVAQSPRYKIIEKRQSVAFWCNPISGHATLYWYQQILGQGPKLLIQFQNNGVVDDSQLPKDRFSAERLKGVDSTLKIQPAKLEDSAVYLCASSSYRESSTVDFGPGTRLLVL.